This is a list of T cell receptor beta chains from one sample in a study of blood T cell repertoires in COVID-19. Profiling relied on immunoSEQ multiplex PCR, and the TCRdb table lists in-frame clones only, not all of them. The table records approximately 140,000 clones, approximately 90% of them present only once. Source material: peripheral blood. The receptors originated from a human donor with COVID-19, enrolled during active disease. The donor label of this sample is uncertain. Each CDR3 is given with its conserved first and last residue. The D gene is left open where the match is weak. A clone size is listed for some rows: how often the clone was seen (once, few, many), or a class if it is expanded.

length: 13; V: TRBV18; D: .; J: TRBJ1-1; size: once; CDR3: CASSPGGDTEAFF; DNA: TGTGCCAGCTCACCAGGAGGGGACACTGAAGCTTTCTTT
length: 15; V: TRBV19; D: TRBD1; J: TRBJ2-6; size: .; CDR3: CASSTGGAGANVLTF; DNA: TGTGCCAGTAGTACAGGGGGCGCTGGGGCCAACGTCCTGACTTTC
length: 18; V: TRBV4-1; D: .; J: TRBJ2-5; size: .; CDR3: CASSHRVGSRGAGETQYF; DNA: TGCGCCAGCAGCCACAGAGTCGGGTCCCGCGGGGCGGGAGAGACCCAGTACTTC
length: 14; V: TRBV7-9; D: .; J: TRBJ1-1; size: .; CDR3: CASSPPGQYTEAFF; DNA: TGTGCCAGCAGCCCACCCGGACAGTACACTGAAGCTTTCTTT
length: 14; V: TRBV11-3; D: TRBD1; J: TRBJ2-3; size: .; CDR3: CASSLGRGQDTQYF; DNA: TGTGCCAGCAGCTTAGGCAGGGGGCAAGATACGCAGTATTTT
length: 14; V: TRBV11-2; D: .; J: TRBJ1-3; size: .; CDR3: CACRGFSSGNTIYF; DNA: TGTGCCTGTCGAGGTTTTAGCTCTGGAAACACCATATATTTT
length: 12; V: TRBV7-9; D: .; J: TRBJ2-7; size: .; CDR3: CASSLHRGEQYF; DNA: TGTGCCAGCAGCTTACACCGGGGCGAGCAGTACTTC
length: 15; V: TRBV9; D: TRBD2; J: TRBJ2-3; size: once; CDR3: CASPLAGGPRDTQYF; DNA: TGTGCCAGCCCCCTTGCGGGGGGGCCGAGAGATACGCAGTATTTT
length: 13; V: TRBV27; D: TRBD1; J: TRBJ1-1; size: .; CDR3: CASSLGDRGLAFF; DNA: TGTGCCAGCAGCCTAGGGGACAGGGGCTTAGCTTTCTTT
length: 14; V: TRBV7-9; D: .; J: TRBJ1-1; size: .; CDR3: CASSLARGWAEAFF; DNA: TGTGCCAGCAGCTTAGCCCGGGGATGGGCTGAAGCTTTCTTT
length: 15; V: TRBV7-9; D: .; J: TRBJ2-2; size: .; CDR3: CASRADPGYIGELFF; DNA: TGTGCCAGCAGGGCCGACCCGGGGTATATCGGGGAGCTGTTTTTT
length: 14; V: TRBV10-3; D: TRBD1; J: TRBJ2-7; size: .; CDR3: CAISPTGGPYEQYF; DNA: TGTGCCATCAGTCCGACAGGGGGTCCCTACGAGCAGTACTTC
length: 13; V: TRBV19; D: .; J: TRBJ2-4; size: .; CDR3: CASSIVGDSYQYF; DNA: TGTGCCAGTAGTATAGTTGGTGACAGTTACCAGTACTTC
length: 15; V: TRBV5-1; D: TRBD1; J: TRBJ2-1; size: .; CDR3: CASSRGQGLGNEQFF; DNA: TGCGCCAGCAGCAGAGGACAGGGGCTGGGCAATGAGCAGTTCTTC
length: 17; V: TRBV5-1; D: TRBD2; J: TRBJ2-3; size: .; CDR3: CASSLAGASGDPDTQYF; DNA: TGCGCCAGCAGCTTGGCTGGGGCTAGCGGGGATCCAGATACGCAGTATTTT
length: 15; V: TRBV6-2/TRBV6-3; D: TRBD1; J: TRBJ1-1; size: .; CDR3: CASSTANRGGTEAFF; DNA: TGTGCCAGCAGTACCGCCAACAGGGGGGGGACTGAAGCTTTCTTT
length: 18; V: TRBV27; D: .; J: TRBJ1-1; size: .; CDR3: CASSLFFVERGGNTEAFF; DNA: TGTGCCAGCAGTTTATTCTTTGTAGAAAGGGGCGGGAACACTGAAGCTTTCTTT
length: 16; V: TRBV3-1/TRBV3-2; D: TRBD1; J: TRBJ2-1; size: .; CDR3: CASSQVGRGSYNEQFF; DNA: TGTGCCAGCAGCCAAGTAGGCAGGGGGTCCTACAATGAGCAGTTCTTC
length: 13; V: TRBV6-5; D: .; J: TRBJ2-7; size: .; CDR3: CASELRRPYEQYF; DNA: TGTGCCAGCGAGTTGCGGCGCCCCTACGAGCAGTACTTC
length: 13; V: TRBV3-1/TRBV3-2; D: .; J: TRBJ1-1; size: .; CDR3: CASLGFPGTEAFF; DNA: TGTGCCAGCTTGGGCTTCCCGGGGACTGAAGCTTTCTTT
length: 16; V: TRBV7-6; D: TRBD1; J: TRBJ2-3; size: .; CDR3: CASSLFGTGATDTQYF; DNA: TGTGCCAGCAGCTTATTTGGGACAGGGGCCACAGATACGCAGTATTTT
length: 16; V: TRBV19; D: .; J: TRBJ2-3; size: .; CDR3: CASSMRQGRERDTQYF; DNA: TGTGCCAGTAGTATGCGACAGGGGAGGGAGAGAGATACGCAGTATTTT
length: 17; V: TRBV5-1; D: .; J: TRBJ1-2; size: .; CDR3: CASSLYRESLANYGYTF; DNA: TGCGCCAGCAGCTTGTACAGGGAGTCACTAGCTAACTATGGCTACACCTTC
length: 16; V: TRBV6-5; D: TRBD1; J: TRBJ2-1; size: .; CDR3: CASSYAAGTGAHEQFF; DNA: TGTGCCAGCAGTTACGCAGCCGGGACAGGGGCGCATGAGCAGTTCTTC
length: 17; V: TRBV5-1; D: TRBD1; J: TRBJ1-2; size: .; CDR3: CASSVRDRDKNDYGYTF; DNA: TGCGCCAGCAGCGTCCGGGACAGGGACAAAAATGACTATGGCTACACCTTC
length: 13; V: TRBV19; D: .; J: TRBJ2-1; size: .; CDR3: CASSNYRYNEQFF; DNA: TGTGCCAGTAGTAACTACCGATACAATGAGCAGTTCTTC
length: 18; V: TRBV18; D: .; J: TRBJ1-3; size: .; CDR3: CASSPLSGKGNTGNTIYF; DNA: TGTGCCAGCTCACCATTATCGGGGAAAGGAAACACTGGAAACACCATATATTTT
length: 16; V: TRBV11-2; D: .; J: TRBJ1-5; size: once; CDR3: CASSRYTLGGNQPQHF; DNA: TGTGCCAGCAGCCGATATACCCTCGGGGGCAATCAGCCCCAGCATTTT
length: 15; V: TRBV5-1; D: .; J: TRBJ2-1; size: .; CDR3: CASRPDIISYNEQFF; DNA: TGCGCCAGCAGGCCGGACATCATCTCCTACAATGAGCAGTTCTTC
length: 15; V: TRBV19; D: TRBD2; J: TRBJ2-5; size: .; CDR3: CASTLAGTSVETQYF; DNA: TGTGCCAGTACCCTCGCCGGCACTAGCGTTGAGACCCAGTACTTC
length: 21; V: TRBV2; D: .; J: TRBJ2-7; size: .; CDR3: CATVQRDRDPSAASGSYEQYF; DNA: TGTGCCACAGTTCAACGGGACAGGGACCCGTCCGCGGCTAGCGGGAGTTACGAGCAGTACTTC
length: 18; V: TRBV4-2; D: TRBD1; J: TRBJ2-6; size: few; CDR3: CASSNTGTEFSGANVLTF; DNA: TGTGCCAGCAGCAATACCGGGACAGAATTCTCTGGGGCCAACGTCCTGACTTTC
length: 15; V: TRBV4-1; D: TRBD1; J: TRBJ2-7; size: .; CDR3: CASSLTPGQGYEQYF; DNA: TGCGCCAGCAGCCTCACTCCGGGACAGGGGTACGAGCAGTACTTC
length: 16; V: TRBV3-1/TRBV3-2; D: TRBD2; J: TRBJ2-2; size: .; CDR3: CASSRGSGIGTGELFF; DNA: TGTGCCAGCAGCCGGGGCAGCGGGATAGGAACCGGGGAGCTGTTTTTT
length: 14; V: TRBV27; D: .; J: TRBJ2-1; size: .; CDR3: CAPPVRTDLNEQFF; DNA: TGTGCCCCTCCGGTTCGGACAGATTTAAATGAGCAGTTCTTC
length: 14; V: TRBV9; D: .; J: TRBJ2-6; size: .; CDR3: CASSVTLGANVLTF; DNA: TGTGCCAGCAGCGTAACTTTAGGGGCCAACGTCCTGACTTTC
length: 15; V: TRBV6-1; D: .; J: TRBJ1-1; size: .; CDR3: CASTEPGHSHSEAFF; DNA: TGTGCCAGCACTGAACCGGGACACTCTCATTCTGAAGCTTTCTTT
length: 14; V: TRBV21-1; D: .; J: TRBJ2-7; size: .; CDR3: CASPDRVQIYEQYF; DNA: TGTGCCAGCCCCGACAGGGTGCAGATCTACGAGCAGTACTTC
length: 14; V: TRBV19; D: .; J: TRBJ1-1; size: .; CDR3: CASSINGLNTEAFF; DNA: TGTGCCAGTAGTATTAACGGGTTGAACACTGAAGCTTTCTTT
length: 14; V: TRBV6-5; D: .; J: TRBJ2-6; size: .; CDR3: CASSWASGANVLTF; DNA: TGTGCCAGCAGTTGGGCATCTGGGGCCAACGTCCTGACTTTC
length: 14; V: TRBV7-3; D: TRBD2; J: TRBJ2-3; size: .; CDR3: CASSLTGGTDTQYF; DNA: TGTGCCAGCAGCTTGACGGGGGGAACAGATACGCAGTATTTT
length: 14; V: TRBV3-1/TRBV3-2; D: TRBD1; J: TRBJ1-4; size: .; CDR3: CASSLTGGMKKLFF; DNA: TGTGCCAGCAGCCTGACAGGGGGCATGAAAAAACTGTTTTTT
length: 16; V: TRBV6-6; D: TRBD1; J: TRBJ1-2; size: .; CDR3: CASRREGQRWNYGYTF; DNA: TGTGCCAGCAGAAGAGAGGGACAGCGTTGGAACTATGGCTACACCTTC
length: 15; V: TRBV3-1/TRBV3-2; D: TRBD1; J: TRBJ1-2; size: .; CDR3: CASSHGTGGVRGYTF; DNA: TGTGCCAGCAGCCATGGGACAGGGGGTGTGAGAGGCTACACCTTC
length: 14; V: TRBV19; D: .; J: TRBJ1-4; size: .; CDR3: CASSNPGGSEKLFF; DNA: TGTGCCAGTAGTAATCCGGGGGGTAGCGAAAAACTGTTTTTT
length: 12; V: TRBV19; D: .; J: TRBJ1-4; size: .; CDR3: CASKGPNEKLFF; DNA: TGTGCCAGTAAGGGGCCAAATGAAAAACTGTTTTTT
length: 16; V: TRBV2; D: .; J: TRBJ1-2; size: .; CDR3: CASSVLPGAVDYGYTF; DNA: TGTGCCAGCAGTGTCCTCCCTGGGGCCGTAGACTATGGCTACACCTTC
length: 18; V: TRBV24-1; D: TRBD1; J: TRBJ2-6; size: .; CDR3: CATSDPGTGKNGANVLTF; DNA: TGTGCCACCAGTGACCCTGGGACAGGGAAAAATGGGGCCAACGTCCTGACTTTC
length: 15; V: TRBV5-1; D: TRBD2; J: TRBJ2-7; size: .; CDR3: CASSPGGGGTYEQYF; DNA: TGCGCCAGCAGCCCGGGAGGGGGAGGGACCTACGAGCAGTACTTC
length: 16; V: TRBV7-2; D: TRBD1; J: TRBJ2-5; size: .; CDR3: CASSSRGQAGRETQYF; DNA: TGTGCCAGCAGCTCGAGGGGACAGGCGGGACGGGAGACCCAGTACTTC
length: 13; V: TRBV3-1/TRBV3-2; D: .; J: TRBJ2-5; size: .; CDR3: CASSERYQETQYF; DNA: TGTGCCAGCAGCGAGCGGTACCAAGAGACCCAGTACTTC
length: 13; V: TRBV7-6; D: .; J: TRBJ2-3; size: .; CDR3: CASSWRLADTQYF; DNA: TGTGCCAGCAGCTGGCGACTAGCAGATACGCAGTATTTT
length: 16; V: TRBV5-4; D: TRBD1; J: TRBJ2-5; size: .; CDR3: CASSSIRQGAGETQYF; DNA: TGTGCCAGCAGCTCGATTCGACAGGGGGCAGGGGAGACCCAGTACTTC
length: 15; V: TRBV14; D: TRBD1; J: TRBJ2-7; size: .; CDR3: CASSQGRDRPYEQYF; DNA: TGTGCCAGCAGCCAAGGGCGGGACAGGCCCTACGAGCAGTACTTC
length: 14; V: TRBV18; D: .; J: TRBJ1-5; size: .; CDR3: CASSRGPVGQPQHF; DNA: TGTGCCAGCTCACGGGGGCCGGTGGGTCAGCCCCAGCATTTT
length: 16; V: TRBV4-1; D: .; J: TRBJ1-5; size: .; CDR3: CASSQDWGTRNQPQHF; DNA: TGCGCCAGCAGCCAAGATTGGGGCACTCGCAATCAGCCCCAGCATTTT
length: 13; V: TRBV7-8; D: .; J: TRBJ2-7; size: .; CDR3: CASSRTEFYEQYF; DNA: TGTGCCAGCAGCCGGACGGAGTTTTACGAGCAGTACTTC
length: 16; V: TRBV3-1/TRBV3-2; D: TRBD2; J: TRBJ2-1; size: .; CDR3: CASSHAGTSGGAEQFF; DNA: TGTGCCAGCAGCCACGCCGGGACTAGCGGGGGGGCTGAGCAGTTCTTC
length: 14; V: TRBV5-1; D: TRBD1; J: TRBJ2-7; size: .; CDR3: CASSLTGVIYEQYF; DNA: TGCGCCAGCAGCTTAACAGGGGTCATCTACGAGCAGTACTTC
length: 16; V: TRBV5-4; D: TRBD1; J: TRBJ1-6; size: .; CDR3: CASRTGGGSYNSPLHF; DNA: TGTGCCAGTCGGACAGGGGGGGGATCCTATAATTCACCCCTCCACTTT